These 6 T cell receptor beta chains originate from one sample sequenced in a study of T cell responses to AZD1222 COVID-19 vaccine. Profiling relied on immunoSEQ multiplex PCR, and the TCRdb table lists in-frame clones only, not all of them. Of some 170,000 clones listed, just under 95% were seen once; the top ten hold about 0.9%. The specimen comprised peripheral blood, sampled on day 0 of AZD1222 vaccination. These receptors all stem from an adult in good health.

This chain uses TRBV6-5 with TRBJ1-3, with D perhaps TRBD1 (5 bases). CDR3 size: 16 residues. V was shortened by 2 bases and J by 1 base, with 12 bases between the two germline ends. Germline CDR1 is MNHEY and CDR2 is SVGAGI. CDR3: CASSYGTLTSGNTIYF. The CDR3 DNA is TGTGCCAGCAGTTACGGGACGCTAACGTCTGGAAACACCATATATTTT.

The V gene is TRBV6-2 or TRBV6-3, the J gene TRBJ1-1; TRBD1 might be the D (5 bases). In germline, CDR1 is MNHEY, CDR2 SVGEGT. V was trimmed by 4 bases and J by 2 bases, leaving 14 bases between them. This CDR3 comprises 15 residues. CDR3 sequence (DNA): TGTGCCAGCAGTTTTACAGGACTTTATAACACTGAAGCTTTCTTT. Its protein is CASSFTGLYNTEAFF.

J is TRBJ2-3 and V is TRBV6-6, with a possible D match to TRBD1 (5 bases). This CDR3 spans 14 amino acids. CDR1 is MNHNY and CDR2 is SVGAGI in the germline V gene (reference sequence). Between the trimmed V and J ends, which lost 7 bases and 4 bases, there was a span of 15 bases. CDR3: CASTPQGPADTQYF. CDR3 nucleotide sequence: TGTGCCAGCACACCTCAGGGCCCCGCAGATACGCAGTATTTT.

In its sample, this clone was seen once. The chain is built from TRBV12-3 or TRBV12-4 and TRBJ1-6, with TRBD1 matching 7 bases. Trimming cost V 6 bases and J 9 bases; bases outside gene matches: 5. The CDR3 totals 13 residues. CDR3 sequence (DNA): TGTGCCAGCAGAGGACAGGATGGTTCACCCCTCCACTTT. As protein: CASRGQDGSPLHF.

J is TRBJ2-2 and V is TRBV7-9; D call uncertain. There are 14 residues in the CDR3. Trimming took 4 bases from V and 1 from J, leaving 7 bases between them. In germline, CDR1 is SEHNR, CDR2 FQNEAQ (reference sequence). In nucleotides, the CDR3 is TGTGCCAGCAGCTGGATGGTGAACACCGGGGAGCTGTTTTTT. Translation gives CASSWMVNTGELFF.

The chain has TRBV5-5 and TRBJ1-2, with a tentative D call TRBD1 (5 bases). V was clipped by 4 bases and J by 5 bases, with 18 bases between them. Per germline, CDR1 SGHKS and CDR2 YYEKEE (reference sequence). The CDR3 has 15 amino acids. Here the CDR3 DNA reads TGTGCCAGCAGCGACTCGCCCGACAGACCATATGGCTACACCTTC. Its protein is CASSDSPDRPYGYTF. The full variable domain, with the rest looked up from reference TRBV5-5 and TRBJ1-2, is DAGVTQSPTHLIKTRGQQVTLRCSPISGHKSVSWYQQVLGQGPQFIFQYYEKEERGRGNFPDRFSARQFPNYSSELNVNALLLGDSALYLCASSDSPDRPYGYTFGSGTRLTVV.